This T cell receptor (beta chain) was identified during a study of blood T cell repertoires in COVID-19. Study-level background: Sample material is recorded as cDNA or gDNA derived from T cells, B-cell-depleted T cells, or PBMCs.

Authors' analysis steps: Using reference gene primer amplification, nucleated cell counts were estimated. The method was immunoSEQ multiplex PCR; TCRdb's version includes in-frame clones alone and lacks a portion of them. V, J and clone size were drawn from that table, and D and trimming were deduced from the DNA. Of fewer than 200,000 clones listed, just over 85% are singletons. Germline V gene sequence: CDR1 KGHSH, CDR2 LQKENI. The length of the CDR3 is 15 residues. J was trimmed by 7 bases and V by 4 bases; bases with no gene match: 12. All enrollees were roughly 18 to 100 years old and from about 24 US areas.

The material sequenced was PBMCs or T cells enriched from blood (not recorded which). The chain couples TRBV18 to TRBJ1-2, with 7 bases identical to TRBD1. The TCR was taken from a woman under 30 who had recovered from COVID-19. The CDR3 reads CASSRGGQASFGYTF. DNA for the CDR3: TGTGCCAGCTCACGCGGCGGACAGGCGTCCTTTGGCTACACCTTC.